The rows below give T cell receptor beta chains drawn from one sample of a study of cytomegalovirus exposure and HLA in healthy donors. Sequencing was performed with immunoSEQ multiplex PCR; in TCRdb, only in-frame clones are kept and a portion is missing. Of about 190,000 clones detected, approximately 78% appear once; the ten largest clones hold 2% to 2.5%. Specimen: PBMCs. The receptor set was obtained from a male donor in good health and CMV-seronegative. The CDR3 runs from the conserved cysteine through the conserved F or W. The order of the fields is D gene, clone size, J gene, V gene, CDR3 length, CDR3 protein. The D gene is left open where the match is weak. Size is stated for part of the rows, as once, few or many counts, or as a class when the clone is expanded.

D gene: -; clone size: -; J gene: TRBJ1-2; V gene: TRBV28; CDR3 length: 12; CDR3 protein: CASSDSRYGYTF
D gene: TRBD1; clone size: -; J gene: TRBJ2-2; V gene: TRBV11-2; CDR3 length: 16; CDR3 protein: CASIRTDRGGTGELFF
D gene: -; clone size: once; J gene: TRBJ1-1; V gene: TRBV10-3; CDR3 length: 13; CDR3 protein: CAIRTAPNTEAFF
D gene: -; clone size: -; J gene: TRBJ1-2; V gene: TRBV6-4; CDR3 length: 13; CDR3 protein: CASSAQRGYGYTF
D gene: TRBD2; clone size: -; J gene: TRBJ2-5; V gene: TRBV28; CDR3 length: 14; CDR3 protein: CASTGTSGQETQYF
D gene: TRBD1; clone size: -; J gene: TRBJ2-1; V gene: TRBV5-1; CDR3 length: 14; CDR3 protein: CASETGQGYNEQFF
D gene: -; clone size: -; J gene: TRBJ1-3; V gene: TRBV4-2; CDR3 length: 15; CDR3 protein: CASSQAQFSGNTIYF
D gene: TRBD2; clone size: -; J gene: TRBJ2-7; V gene: TRBV7-8; CDR3 length: 14; CDR3 protein: CASGLAGGPYEQYF
D gene: TRBD1; clone size: -; J gene: TRBJ1-2; V gene: TRBV7-9; CDR3 length: 15; CDR3 protein: CASSSYFGTEYGYTF
D gene: TRBD2; clone size: -; J gene: TRBJ2-1; V gene: TRBV28; CDR3 length: 13; CDR3 protein: CAMRSGSGNEQFF
D gene: -; clone size: -; J gene: TRBJ2-5; V gene: TRBV29-1; CDR3 length: 13; CDR3 protein: CSVEEEDRETQYF
D gene: TRBD2; clone size: few; J gene: TRBJ2-7; V gene: TRBV6-5; CDR3 length: 15; CDR3 protein: CASMKGLAGAYEQYF
D gene: -; clone size: -; J gene: TRBJ2-5; V gene: TRBV28; CDR3 length: 16; CDR3 protein: CASSLADLYREETQYF
D gene: -; clone size: -; J gene: TRBJ1-5; V gene: TRBV30; CDR3 length: 18; CDR3 protein: CAWSARRGQGPSNQPQHF
D gene: TRBD2; clone size: -; J gene: TRBJ2-3; V gene: TRBV19; CDR3 length: 16; CDR3 protein: CASSPYLAGGRDTQYF
D gene: -; clone size: few; J gene: TRBJ1-2; V gene: TRBV4-1; CDR3 length: 14; CDR3 protein: CASSQERGNSGYTF
D gene: -; clone size: -; J gene: TRBJ2-7; V gene: TRBV5-1; CDR3 length: 14; CDR3 protein: CASSSDITPDEQYF
D gene: -; clone size: once; J gene: TRBJ2-7; V gene: TRBV6-5; CDR3 length: 14; CDR3 protein: CASIVNRGTNEQYF
D gene: TRBD1; clone size: -; J gene: TRBJ1-3; V gene: TRBV6-5; CDR3 length: 15; CDR3 protein: CASSRGQLSGNTIYF
D gene: TRBD2; clone size: -; J gene: TRBJ2-1; V gene: TRBV10-3; CDR3 length: 16; CDR3 protein: CAISVGLAGRTSEQFF
D gene: TRBD2; clone size: -; J gene: TRBJ2-1; V gene: TRBV18; CDR3 length: 17; CDR3 protein: CASSQGLAGGPRDEQFF
D gene: -; clone size: -; J gene: TRBJ1-1; V gene: TRBV27; CDR3 length: 16; CDR3 protein: CASSFGGRGGNTEAFF
D gene: -; clone size: -; J gene: TRBJ2-7; V gene: TRBV4-1; CDR3 length: 15; CDR3 protein: CASSQEFGTHYEQYF
D gene: TRBD1; clone size: -; J gene: TRBJ2-7; V gene: TRBV11-3; CDR3 length: 15; CDR3 protein: CASSTGEGGSYEQYF
D gene: -; clone size: -; J gene: TRBJ2-7; V gene: TRBV2; CDR3 length: 14; CDR3 protein: CASSEVYRNYEQYF
D gene: TRBD1; clone size: -; J gene: TRBJ1-2; V gene: TRBV2; CDR3 length: 12; CDR3 protein: CASSETGKGYTF
D gene: TRBD1; clone size: -; J gene: TRBJ1-2; V gene: TRBV25-1; CDR3 length: 15; CDR3 protein: CASSGWTGVNYGYTF
D gene: TRBD2; clone size: -; J gene: TRBJ2-3; V gene: TRBV7-3; CDR3 length: 15; CDR3 protein: CASSLGLAGTDTQYF
D gene: -; clone size: -; J gene: TRBJ2-3; V gene: TRBV27; CDR3 length: 14; CDR3 protein: CASRITGASDTQYF
D gene: TRBD2; clone size: -; J gene: TRBJ2-7; V gene: TRBV5-6; CDR3 length: 15; CDR3 protein: CASSSPSGPTYEQYF
D gene: -; clone size: -; J gene: TRBJ2-3; V gene: TRBV10-3; CDR3 length: 15; CDR3 protein: CAISPGEASTDTQYF
D gene: TRBD2; clone size: -; J gene: TRBJ2-3; V gene: TRBV6-4; CDR3 length: 16; CDR3 protein: CASSDSAGGATDTQYF
D gene: -; clone size: -; J gene: TRBJ1-3; V gene: TRBV7-6; CDR3 length: 13; CDR3 protein: CASSSRGGNTIYF
D gene: -; clone size: -; J gene: TRBJ2-1; V gene: TRBV4-3; CDR3 length: 15; CDR3 protein: CASSQPGESYNEQFF
D gene: TRBD1; clone size: -; J gene: TRBJ1-2; V gene: TRBV5-1; CDR3 length: 15; CDR3 protein: CASNLFPGTGYGYTF
D gene: -; clone size: -; J gene: TRBJ1-1; V gene: TRBV5-1; CDR3 length: 15; CDR3 protein: CASSPETPLVAEAFF
D gene: TRBD2; clone size: -; J gene: TRBJ2-5; V gene: TRBV2; CDR3 length: 16; CDR3 protein: CASSEARREVRETQYF
D gene: -; clone size: -; J gene: TRBJ1-4; V gene: TRBV7-6; CDR3 length: 13; CDR3 protein: CASRGAPNEKLFF
D gene: TRBD1; clone size: -; J gene: TRBJ2-2; V gene: TRBV18; CDR3 length: 16; CDR3 protein: CASSPLQGAGTGELFF
D gene: TRBD1; clone size: -; J gene: TRBJ1-1; V gene: TRBV6-5; CDR3 length: 14; CDR3 protein: CASRETGGHTEAFF
D gene: TRBD1; clone size: -; J gene: TRBJ1-2; V gene: TRBV13; CDR3 length: 17; CDR3 protein: CASSSYRTTGGGGGYTF
D gene: -; clone size: -; J gene: TRBJ1-5; V gene: TRBV7-8; CDR3 length: 16; CDR3 protein: CASSPFGGDSNQPQHF
D gene: TRBD1; clone size: -; J gene: TRBJ1-2; V gene: TRBV10-2; CDR3 length: 13; CDR3 protein: CASSLTGDYGYTF
D gene: -; clone size: -; J gene: TRBJ2-7; V gene: TRBV5-1; CDR3 length: 15; CDR3 protein: CASSPPTVAPYEQYF
D gene: TRBD1; clone size: -; J gene: TRBJ1-2; V gene: TRBV29-1; CDR3 length: 15; CDR3 protein: CSVSLDRESNYGYTF
D gene: TRBD1; clone size: -; J gene: TRBJ2-7; V gene: TRBV5-4; CDR3 length: 15; CDR3 protein: CASSTFEGTGFGQYF
D gene: -; clone size: -; J gene: TRBJ2-2; V gene: TRBV15; CDR3 length: 15; CDR3 protein: CATSRDPVGSGELFF